These 2 T cell receptor beta chains originate from one sample sequenced in a study of blood T cells in healthy people across ages. Alongside a J-beta primer mix, a sample-barcoded 5' primer served in a second PCR lasting roughly 6 to 11 cycles. TCRdb passed the 5' RACE reads through MiXCR, listing each CDR3 protein once. The sample yields under 2,000,000 distinct CDR3 sequences, about 50% seen once. Sample: blood. These TCRs come from a woman aged 40 to 55 in good health.

CDR3 sequence (DNA): TGCAGCGTCCGGGACTGGATGAACACTGAAGCTTTCTTT. It yields the protein CSVRDWMNTEAFF. The V gene is TRBV29-1, the J gene TRBJ1-1, with a weak D call TRBD1 (5 bases). Trimming cost V 6 bases and J 0 bases, with 11 bases left between them. Germline lookup yields CDR1 SQVTM and CDR2 ANQGSEA. This CDR3 is built from 13 residues.

V and J are TRBV20-1 and TRBJ2-1; TRBD1 or TRBD2 may be the D gene (5 bases each). Trimming cost V 0 bases and J 0 bases, with 15 bases left between them. The CDR3 has 17 amino acids. From germline, CDR1 is DFQATT and CDR2 SNEGSKA (reference sequence). This CDR3 reads CSARDRAAGGSYNEQFF. DNA of the CDR3: TGCAGTGCTAGAGACAGGGCGGCGGGTGGCTCCTACAATGAGCAGTTCTTC.